A single sample is the source of the 22 T cell receptor beta chains below, sequenced in a study of control samples from healthy donors and cancer patients. Assay: immunoSEQ multiplex PCR; the TCRdb copy retains only in-frame clones and omits some. There are almost 85,000 clones in the sample; around 94% occur only once, and around 4.7% lies in the top ten. The material sequenced was blood. These receptors were obtained from a woman between 18 and 29 years old in good health.

The CDR3, as DNA: TGTGCCAGCAGTCCGACAGGGTGGGGCACAGATACGCAGTATTTT. Residues: CASSPTGWGTDTQYF. The chain uses TRBV28 and TRBJ2-3; 7 bases fit TRBD1. V gave up 5 bases and J gave up 1 base; unmatched junction bases: 6. CDR1 is MDHEN, CDR2 SYDVKM, per germline. The CDR3 extends over 15 amino acids. The variable domain in full, with the rest retrieved from reference TRBV28 and TRBJ2-3, is DVKVTQSSRYLVKRTGEKVFLECVQDMDHENMFWYRQDPGLGLRLIYFSYDVKMKEKGDIPEGYSVSREKKERFSLILESASTNQTSMYLCASSPTGWGTDTQYFGPGTRLTVL.

The V call is TRBV6-1, the J call TRBJ1-5; possible D gene TRBD1, 5 bases. From germline, CDR1 is MNHNS and CDR2 SASEGT. Trimming stripped 1 base from V and 1 base from J, with 14 bases between. This CDR3 is 17 amino acids long. The CDR3, as DNA: TGTGCCAGCAGTGAAGATGGTAGGGGTTGGAGCAATCAGCCCCAGCATTTT. Amino acids: CASSEDGRGWSNQPQHF.

V usage is TRBV5-1 and J usage is TRBJ2-2; possibly TRBD2 for D (6 bases). CDR3 size: 15 residues. CDR1 is SGHRS and CDR2 is YFSETQ in the germline V gene. V dropped 1 base and J dropped 4 bases, with 11 bases sitting between them. Here the CDR3 DNA reads TGCGCCAGCAGCTTGTTGGGGGGATCCACCGGGGAGCTGTTTTTT. This translates into CASSLLGGSTGELFF.

This clone was seen a handful of times. This chain uses TRBV10-3 with TRBJ1-1; 8 bases fit TRBD1. The CDR3 extends over 12 amino acids. Germline lookup yields CDR1 ENHRY and CDR2 SYGVKD. The trim removed 8 bases at V and 8 bases at J, leaving 7 bases unmatched. In DNA, the CDR3 is TGTGCCATCGGGAGACAGGGGACCGAAGCTTTCTTT. Its translation is CAIGRQGTEAFF.

This clone was found once. V usage is TRBV11-2 and J usage is TRBJ1-1; unclear D gene. The CDR3 runs 12 residues. Germline loops: CDR1 SGHAT, CDR2 FQNNGV. Trimming pared 1 base from V and 5 bases from J, leaving 5 bases between. For the CDR3, the DNA is TGTGCCAGCAGCTTAGTTCGGACTGAAGCTTTCTTT. Amino acids: CASSLVRTEAFF.

The rearrangement links TRBV6-1 to TRBJ2-1, with D tentatively TRBD1 or TRBD2 (5 bases each). The length of the CDR3 is 15 residues. V was shortened by 0 bases and J by 4 bases, with 10 bases between the two germline ends. Germline V gene data show CDR1 as MNHNS and CDR2 as SASEGT. The CDR3 bases are TGTGCCAGCAGTGAAGCGGTGGGACGTTACAATGAGCAGTTCTTC. It is translated as CASSEAVGRYNEQFF.

The genes are TRBV7-2 and TRBJ2-2; no definite D call. Germline assignment: CDR1 SGHTA and CDR2 FQGNSA. Trimming shortened V by 2 bases and J by 6 bases, and 7 bases separated the two germline ends. The CDR3 is 13 amino acids. The CDR3: CASSLRISGELFF. Written as DNA, the CDR3 is TGTGCCAGCAGCTTAAGAATTTCCGGGGAGCTGTTTTTT.

A word on this clone: Because the CDR3's place on the DNA is in doubt, the DNA is left out and the CDR3 is given as listed by TCRdb. This sequence joins TRBV7-9 and TRBJ1-4; no check of the table's D call, TRBD1, against the DNA was made. The CDR3 spans 14 amino acids, including both terminal residues. The germline V gene has CDR1 SEHNR and CDR2 FQNEAQ (reference sequence). The CDR3: CASSFGQGSEKLFF.

The chain links TRBV28 to TRBJ1-2; no definite D call. From germline, CDR1 is MDHEN and CDR2 SYDVKM. V lost 1 base to trimming and J lost 7 bases, with 7 bases between them. The CDR3 is 12 residues long. DNA of the CDR3: TGTGCCAGCAGTTTATTTTTCTCTGGCTACACCTTC. It is translated as CASSLFFSGYTF.

The V and J genes are TRBV27 and TRBJ1-2, with 8 positions matching TRBD1. Germline-derived CDR1 and CDR2 are MNHEY and SMNVEV (reference sequence). The CDR3 sequence is 16 residues long. V shed 5 bases, J shed 3 bases, and the junction held 11 bases outside the gene matches. The CDR3 sequence: CASSPIRQGQDYGYTF. In DNA form, the CDR3 reads TGTGCCAGCAGTCCAATCCGACAGGGACAGGACTATGGCTACACCTTC.

This clone came up once. The CDR3, as DNA: TGTGCCAGCAGCCCCCCGACAGGGATCTACGAGCAGTACTTC. This gives the protein CASSPPTGIYEQYF. The genes are TRBV7-9 and TRBJ2-7, with 7 bases fitting TRBD1. Unmatched junction bases numbered 7, after V lost 5 bases and J lost 3 bases. Per germline, CDR1 SEHNR and CDR2 FQNEAQ (reference sequence). There are 14 residues in the CDR3.

The V and J genes are TRBV6-5 and TRBJ1-5, with 7 nucleotides matching TRBD1. CDR1 and CDR2 (germline): MNHEY, SVGAGI. J was trimmed by 4 bases and V by 6 bases; bases with no gene match: 6. This CDR3 has 14 residues. CDR3 bases: TGTGCCAGCAGGGCCGGACAGGCTAATCAGCCCCAGCATTTT. It is translated as CASRAGQANQPQHF.

The rearrangement links TRBV18 to TRBJ2-3, with 8 positions matching TRBD2. V was clipped by 3 bases and J by 3 bases; unmatched bases: 5. This CDR3 has 15 amino acids. Germline V gives CDR1 KGHSH, CDR2 LQKENI. CDR3 DNA: TGTGCCAGCTCACCGATTAGCGGGGAAACAGATACGCAGTATTTT. Translating it yields CASSPISGETDTQYF.

CDR3 loop: CATDPLQGRWTEAFF. The DNA for the CDR3 is TGTGCCACCGACCCCTTACAGGGCAGGTGGACTGAAGCTTTCTTT. The rearrangement links TRBV19 to TRBJ1-1; D might be TRBD1 (6 bases). This CDR3 is 15 amino acids long. The germline gives CDR1 LNHDA, CDR2 SQIVND (reference sequence). V lost 10 bases and J lost 5, with 23 bases in between. Using reference TRBV19 and TRBJ1-1 for the parts outside the CDR3, the full variable domain is DGGITQSPKYLFRKEGQNVTLSCEQNLNHDAMYWYRQDPGQGLRLIYYSQIVNDFQKGDIAEGYSVSREKKESFPLTVTSAQKNPTAFYLCATDPLQGRWTEAFFGQGTRLTVV.

With respect to this clone: Other DNA sequences from this sample encode an identical CDR3 as well. This chain links TRBV18 with TRBJ2-1, with D perhaps TRBD2 (5 bases). V was shortened by 4 bases and J by 1 base, with 8 bases between the two germline ends. CDR1 and CDR2 (germline): KGHSH, LQKENI. The CDR3 length is 14 residues. CDR3 residues: CASSLRDSYNEQFF. The CDR3 bases are TGTGCCAGCTCACTTCGGGATTCCTACAATGAGCAGTTCTTC.

This chain connects TRBV6-2 or TRBV6-3 to TRBJ2-5; D gene unclear. Germline CDR1 reads MNHEY; CDR2 reads SVGEGT. The CDR3 has 14 residues. Trimming cost V 5 bases and J 2 bases, with 12 bases left between them. For the CDR3, the DNA is TGTGCCAGCAGTCCGACCGGGTTACAAGAGACCCAGTACTTC. Protein: CASSPTGLQETQYF.

The V and J genes are TRBV10-3 and TRBJ2-5; TRBD2 matches at 13 bases. CDR1 and CDR2 (germline): ENHRY, SYGVKD. The V segment lost 11 bases and the J segment 5 bases; nucleotides outside the gene matches: 8. The CDR3 runs to 14 residues. CDR3 amino acids: CAAPGLAGFETQYF. In nucleotides, the CDR3 is TGTGCCGCTCCGGGACTAGCGGGATTCGAGACCCAGTACTTC.

The chain joins TRBV5-5 to TRBJ2-3, with TRBD1 identical over 9 bases. CDR1 and CDR2 from the germline V gene are SGHKS and YYEKEE (reference sequence). Trimming took 2 bases from V and 4 from J; bases not matched to a gene: 2. This CDR3 has 14 residues. The CDR3 bases are TGTGCCAGCAGCTTTGACAGGGGGTCAGATACGCAGTATTTT. It is translated as CASSFDRGSDTQYF.

The V and J genes are TRBV2 and TRBJ1-1; D gene unclear. V was cut by 1 base and J by 1 base, with 16 bases left in between. The germline gives CDR1 SNHLY, CDR2 FYNNEI. The CDR3 totals 17 residues. DNA of the CDR3: TGTGCCAGCAGTGAAGTAGGCGTCGGAGAGCCGAACACTGAAGCTTTCTTT. Its protein is CASSEVGVGEPNTEAFF.

This sequence joins TRBV28 and TRBJ2-7, with D perhaps TRBD2 (6 bases). The CDR3 spans 13 residues. Germline values: CDR1 MDHEN, CDR2 SYDVKM. V lost 6 bases and J 1 base, leaving 10 bases between the germline ends. CDR3 in DNA: TGTGCCAGCAGGCCAGGACTATCCTACGAGCAGTACTTC. Translating it yields CASRPGLSYEQYF.

The rearrangement uses TRBV19 and TRBJ1-5; D possibly corresponds to TRBD1 (6 bases). The CDR3 contains 14 residues. Between the trimmed V and J ends, which lost 3 bases and 11 bases, there was a span of 17 bases. The V gene's germline CDR1 is LNHDA and CDR2 SQIVND (reference sequence). The CDR3 DNA reads TGTGCCAGTAGTATTAGTGGGGGGCCGATGGCCCAGCATTTT. Translated: CASSISGGPMAQHF.

The chain is built from TRBV14 and TRBJ1-6; tentatively, D is TRBD1 (5 bases). Germline CDR1 and CDR2: SGHDN and FVKESK. Trimming left V 5 bases short and J 7 bases short, with 15 bases between. CDR3 length: 15 amino acids. The CDR3 loop reads CASSSGTGRNSPLHF. The CDR3, as DNA: TGTGCCAGCAGCTCTGGGACGGGGCGGAATTCACCCCTCCACTTT.